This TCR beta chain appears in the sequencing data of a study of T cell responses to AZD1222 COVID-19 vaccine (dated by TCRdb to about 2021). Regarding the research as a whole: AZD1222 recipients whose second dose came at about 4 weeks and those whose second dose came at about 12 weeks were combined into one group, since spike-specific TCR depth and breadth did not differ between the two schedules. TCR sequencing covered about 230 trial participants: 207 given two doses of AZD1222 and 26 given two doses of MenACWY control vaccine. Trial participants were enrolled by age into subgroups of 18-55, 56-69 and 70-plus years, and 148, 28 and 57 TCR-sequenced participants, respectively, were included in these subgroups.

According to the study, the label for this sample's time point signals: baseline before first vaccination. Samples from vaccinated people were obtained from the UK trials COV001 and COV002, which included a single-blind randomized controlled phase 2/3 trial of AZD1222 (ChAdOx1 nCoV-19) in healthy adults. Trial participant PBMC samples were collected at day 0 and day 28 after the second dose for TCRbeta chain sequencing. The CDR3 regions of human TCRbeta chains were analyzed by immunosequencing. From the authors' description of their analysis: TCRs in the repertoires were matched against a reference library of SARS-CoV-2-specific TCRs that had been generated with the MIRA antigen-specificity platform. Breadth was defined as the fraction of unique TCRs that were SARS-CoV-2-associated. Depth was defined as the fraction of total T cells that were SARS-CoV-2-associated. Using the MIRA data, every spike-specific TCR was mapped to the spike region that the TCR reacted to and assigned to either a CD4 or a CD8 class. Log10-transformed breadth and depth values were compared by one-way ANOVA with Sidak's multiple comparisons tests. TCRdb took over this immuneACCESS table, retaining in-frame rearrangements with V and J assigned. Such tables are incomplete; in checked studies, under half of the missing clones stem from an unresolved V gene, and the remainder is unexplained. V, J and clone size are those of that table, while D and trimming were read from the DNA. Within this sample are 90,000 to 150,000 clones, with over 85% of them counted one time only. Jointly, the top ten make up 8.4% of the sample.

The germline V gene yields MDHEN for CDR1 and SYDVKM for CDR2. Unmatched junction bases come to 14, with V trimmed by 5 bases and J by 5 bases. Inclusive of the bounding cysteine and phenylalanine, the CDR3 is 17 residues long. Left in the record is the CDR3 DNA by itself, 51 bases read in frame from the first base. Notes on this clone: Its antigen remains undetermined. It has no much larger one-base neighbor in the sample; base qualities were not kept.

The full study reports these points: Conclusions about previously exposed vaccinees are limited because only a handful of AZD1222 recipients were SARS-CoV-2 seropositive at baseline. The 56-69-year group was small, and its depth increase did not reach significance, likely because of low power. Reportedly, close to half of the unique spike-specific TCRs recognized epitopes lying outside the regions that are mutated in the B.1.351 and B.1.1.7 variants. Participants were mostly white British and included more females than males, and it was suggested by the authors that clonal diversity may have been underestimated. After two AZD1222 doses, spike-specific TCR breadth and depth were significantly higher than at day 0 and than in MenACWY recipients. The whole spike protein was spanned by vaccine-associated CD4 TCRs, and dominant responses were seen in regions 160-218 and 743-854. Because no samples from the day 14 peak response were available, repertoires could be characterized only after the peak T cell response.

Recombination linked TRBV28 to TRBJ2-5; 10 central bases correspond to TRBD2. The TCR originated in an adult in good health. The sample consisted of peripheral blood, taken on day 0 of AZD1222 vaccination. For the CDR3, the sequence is CASSPRGSGRSGETQYF. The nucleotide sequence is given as TGTGCCAGCAGTCCCCGAGGTAGCGGGAGGAGTGGGGAGACCCAGTACTTC.